Below, 3 T cell receptor beta chains from the same sample are listed, as sequenced in a study of blood T cells in healthy people across ages. The authors ran a second PCR of about 7 to 11 cycles using a sample-barcoded 5' primer and a J-beta primer mix. TCRdb recomputed calls from the 5' RACE reads with MiXCR, one row per CDR3 protein. In the table there are about 1.4 million distinct CDR3 sequences, 59% of which are singletons. Sequenced material: blood. These receptors were taken from a man between 18 and 35 years old in good health.

The chain links TRBV29-1 to TRBJ2-7; D gene unclear. With 4 bases removed from V and 7 bases from J, the gap between germline ends came to 11 bases. Germline V gene data show CDR1 as SQVTM and CDR2 as ANQGSEA. The CDR3 length is 11 residues. CDR3 in DNA: TGCAGCGTTGTGAGGCAGAATGAGCAGTACTTC. It specifies CSVVRQNEQYF.

This clonotype was recorded a few times. V is TRBV5-1 and J is TRBJ2-5; possibly TRBD2 for D (6 bases). CDR3 size: 16 residues. CDR1 and CDR2 from the germline V gene are SGHRS and YFSETQ. V lost 7 bases to trimming and J lost 2 bases, with 21 bases between them. In DNA, the CDR3 is TGCGCCAGCGGTCAACACGGAGGGAACGAACAAGAGACCCAGTACTTC. It translates to CASGQHGGNEQETQYF.

V is TRBV29-1 and J is TRBJ2-2; D call uncertain. This CDR3 is 12 amino acids long. Trimming took off 3 bases at V and 5 bases at J, with 7 bases between the two ends. CDR1 is SQVTM and CDR2 is ANQGSEA in the germline V gene. CDR3 DNA sequence: TGCAGCGTTGATGTGGGAACCGGGGAGCTGTTTTTT. This codes for CSVDVGTGELFF.